This T cell receptor (beta chain) was observed in a study of tumor-infiltrating lymphocytes in localized non-small cell lung cancer. Study overall: The cohort mixed smokers and never-smokers, several histologies, and some post-neoadjuvant-chemotherapy samples. From each patient, both tumor and uninvolved lung, non-adjacent to tumor, were sampled. Overall study findings and caveats: Each assay used a separate piece of the same tissue. Tumor T-cell fraction was not associated with recurrence-free survival.

The repertoire was sequenced with immunoSEQ multiplex PCR; TCRdb's copy has only in-frame clones and lacks some. The sample consists of roughly 11,000 clones, 65% to 85% of them appearing once. As to this clone: What it recognizes is unknown.

CDR3 length: 15 residues. Germline assignment: CDR1 MGHDK and CDR2 SYGVNS. V dropped 4 bases and J dropped 7; count of bases not matched to a gene: 9. This TCR was recovered from a human donor with non-small cell lung cancer. The sequencing input was lung tumor tissue. This chain links TRBV25-1 with TRBJ2-1, with 8 bases identical to TRBD2. The CDR3, as DNA: TGTGCCAGCAGTGGCCCGGGACTAGTAGCAAATGAGCAGTTCTTC. Its translation is CASSGPGLVANEQFF.